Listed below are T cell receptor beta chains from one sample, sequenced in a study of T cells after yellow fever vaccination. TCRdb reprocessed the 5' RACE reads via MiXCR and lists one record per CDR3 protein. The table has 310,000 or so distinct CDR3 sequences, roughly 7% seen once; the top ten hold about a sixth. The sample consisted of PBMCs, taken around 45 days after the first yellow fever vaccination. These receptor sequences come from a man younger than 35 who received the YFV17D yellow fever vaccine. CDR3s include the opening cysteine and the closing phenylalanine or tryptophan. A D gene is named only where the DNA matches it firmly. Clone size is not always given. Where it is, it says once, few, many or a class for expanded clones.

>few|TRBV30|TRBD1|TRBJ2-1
TGTGCCTGGAGTGTGACAGGGGAGCAGTTCTTC
CAWSVTGEQFF
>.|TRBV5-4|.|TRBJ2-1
TGTGCCAGCAGCTTGGAAGGGGGAGGATCTAATGAGCAGTTCTTC
CASSLEGGGSNEQFF
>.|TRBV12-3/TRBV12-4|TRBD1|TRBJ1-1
TGTGCCAGCAGTCTACAGGGGAGGGGGGCCTTT
CASSLQGRGAF
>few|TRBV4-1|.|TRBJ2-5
TGCGCCAGCAGCCAAGGTCTCCGGGCCCTTGGTGAGACCCAGTACTTC
CASSQGLRALGETQYF
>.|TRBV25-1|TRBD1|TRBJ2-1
TGTGCCGGGGGACAGGGCAATGAGCAGTTCTTC
CAGGQGNEQFF
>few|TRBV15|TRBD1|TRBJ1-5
TGTGCCACCAGCCGGGGGACAGTTTATAGCAATCAGCCCCAGCATTTT
CATSRGTVYSNQPQHF
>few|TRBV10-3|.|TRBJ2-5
TGTGCCATCAGTTCCGGGGGCCAAGAGACCCAGTACTTC
CAISSGGQETQYF
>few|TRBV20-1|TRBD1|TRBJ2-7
TGCAGTACTCCGGGACAGGGGAGGTACGAGCAGTACTTC
CSTPGQGRYEQYF
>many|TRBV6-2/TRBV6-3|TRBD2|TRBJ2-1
TGTGCCATCTCCCTGGGGACTAGCGGCTACAATGAGCAGTTCTTC
CAISLGTSGYNEQFF
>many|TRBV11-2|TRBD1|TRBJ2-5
TGTGCCAGCAGCCTGGACAGGGCTGAGACCCAGTACTTC
CASSLDRAETQYF
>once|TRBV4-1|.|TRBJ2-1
TGCGCCAGCAGCCAAGTGGGGGACTCCGACAATGAGCAGTTCTTC
CASSQVGDSDNEQFF
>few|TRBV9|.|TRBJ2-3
TGTGCCAGCAGCGCCCCCGCGGCGGGGCCCGATACGCAGTATTTT
CASSAPAAGPDTQYF
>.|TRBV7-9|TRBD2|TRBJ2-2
TGTGCCAGCAGCTTCACGCGCGGGGGTTATAACACCGGGGAGCTGTTTTTT
CASSFTRGGYNTGELFF
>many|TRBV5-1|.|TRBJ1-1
TGCGCCAGCTTTAGGACACCGAACACTGAAGCTTTCTTT
CASFRTPNTEAFF
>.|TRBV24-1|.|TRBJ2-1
TGTGCCACCAGTGATCTAGCAGGGGCCTACAATGAGCAGTTCTTC
CATSDLAGAYNEQFF
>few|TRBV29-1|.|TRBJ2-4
TGCAGCGTGGGGTTCGGGGGCATCATTCAGTACTTC
CSVGFGGIIQYF
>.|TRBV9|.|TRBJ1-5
TGTGCCAGCAGCGTAGGTCTAGTGAATCAGCCCCAGCATTTT
CASSVGLVNQPQHF
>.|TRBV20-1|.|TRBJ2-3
TGCAGTGCTAGGTCCACAGATACGCAGTATTTT
CSARSTDTQYF
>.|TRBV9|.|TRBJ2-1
TGTGCCAGCAGCGTAGACAGTTCCTACAATGAGCAGTTCTTC
CASSVDSSYNEQFF
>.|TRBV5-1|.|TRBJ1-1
TGCGCCAGCATCCTCTTTGCTGAAGCTTTCTTT
CASILFAEAFF
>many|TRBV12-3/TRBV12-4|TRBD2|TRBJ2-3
TGTGCCAGCAGCCCCTGGACTAGCGGGGGCACAGATACGCAGTATTTT
CASSPWTSGGTDTQYF
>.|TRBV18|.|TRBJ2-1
TGTGCCAGCTCACCCCGATCCCAAAGCTCCTACAATGAGCAGTTCTTC
CASSPRSQSSYNEQFF
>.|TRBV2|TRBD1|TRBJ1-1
TGTGCCAGCAGTACAACGAGGGGACAGCTGAACACTGAAGCTTTCTTT
CASSTTRGQLNTEAFF
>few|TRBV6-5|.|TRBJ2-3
TGTGCCAGCAGTTCCCGGGAGACAGATACGCAGTATTTT
CASSSRETDTQYF